The 3 T cell receptor beta chains reported below all come from one sample, sequenced in a study of type 1 and type 2 diabetes patients. Genomic DNA was the PCR template. Multiplex PCR with 30 forward and 13 reverse primers amplified the TCR beta CDR3. TCRdb re-analysed the multiplex PCR reads in MiXCR, keeping a single row per CDR3 protein. The sample holds around 300,000 distinct CDR3 sequences, more than 40% seen once. Input material: peripheral blood mononuclear cells (PBMCs). These receptors originate from a man aged 18-30 years with type 2 diabetes.

This clonotype was seen a few times. The chain links TRBV2 to TRBJ2-3; 8 bases are a match to TRBD2. With 6 bases clipped from V and 5 bases from J, the junction kept 10 bases outside the gene matches. Germline loops: CDR1 SNHLY, CDR2 FYNNEI. This CDR3 contains 15 residues. The CDR3 region is CASRDITGTRDTQYF. The CDR3 coding sequence is TGTGCCAGCAGAGATATTACCGGGACTAGAGATACGCAGTATTTT. Full variable domain (missing parts from reference TRBV2 and TRBJ2-3): EPEVTQTPSHQVTQMGQEVILRCVPISNHLYFYWYRQILGQKVEFLVSFYNNEISEKSEIFDDQFSVERPDGSNFTLKIRSTKLEDSAMYFCASRDITGTRDTQYFGPGTRLTVL.

The rearrangement uses TRBV2 and TRBJ2-7, with 9 bases lining up with TRBD1. With V trimmed by 8 bases and J by 3 bases, 8 bases remained unmatched. The CDR3 extends over 14 amino acids. Germline CDR1 and CDR2: SNHLY and FYNNEI. The CDR3 nucleotides are TGTGCCAGCGGAACCGGGACAGGGAACTACGAGCAGTACTTC. Encoded protein: CASGTGTGNYEQYF.

The J gene is TRBJ2-7, the V gene TRBV5-6, with D possibly being TRBD2 (5 bases). From germline, CDR1 is SGHDT and CDR2 YYEEEE. Trimming pared 2 bases from V and 3 bases from J, leaving 6 bases between. The CDR3 runs to 12 residues. DNA of the CDR3: TGTGCCAGCAGCTTCGGGGACTACGAGCAGTACTTC. It yields the protein CASSFGDYEQYF. The full variable domain, rest sourced from reference TRBV5-6 and TRBJ2-7, is DAGVTQSPTHLIKTRGQQVTLRCSPKSGHDTVSWYQQALGQGPQFIFQYYEEEERQRGNFPDRFSGHQFPNYSSELNVNALLLGDSALYLCASSFGDYEQYFGPGTRLTVT.